This passage covers 22 T cell receptor beta chains from one sample sequenced in a study of PD-L1 blockade in urothelial cancer. TCRdb's copy holds only in-frame clones and misses some; the assay was immunoSEQ multiplex PCR. Among roughly 38,000 clones listed, roughly 87% were seen once. The source material was PBMCs, sampled around atezolizumab (anti-PD-L1) treatment. The receptors were sampled from a man aged 65-85 years with urothelial cancer.

The V gene is TRBV19, the J gene TRBJ1-1; D is ambiguous. CDR1 and CDR2 (germline): LNHDA, SQIVND (reference sequence). The V and J ends lost 6 bases and 4 bases respectively, with 18 bases between them. The CDR3 length is 15 residues. The CDR3 bases are TGTGCCAGTAGCACCAGCGGGTCCCCGGCCACTGAAGCTTTCTTT. As protein: CASSTSGSPATEAFF. The full variable domain, with the rest looked up from reference TRBV19 and TRBJ1-1, is DGGITQSPKYLFRKEGQNVTLSCEQNLNHDAMYWYRQDPGQGLRLIYYSQIVNDFQKGDIAEGYSVSREKKESFPLTVTSAQKNPTAFYLCASSTSGSPATEAFFGQGTRLTVV.

The chain carries TRBV5-1 and TRBJ2-3, with TRBD2 identical over 10 bases. V shed 0 bases, J shed 2 bases, and the junction held 3 bases outside the gene matches. From germline, CDR1 is SGHRS and CDR2 YFSETQ. This CDR3 region has 16 residues. CDR3 sequence: CASSLVSGGPTDTQYF. CDR3 coding DNA: TGCGCCAGCAGCTTGGTTAGCGGGGGGCCCACAGATACGCAGTATTTT.

The V call is TRBV4-1, the J call TRBJ1-2; 8 bases agree with TRBD1. There are 14 residues in the CDR3. J was trimmed by 3 bases and V by 4 bases; bases with no gene match: 4. Per germline, CDR1 MGHRA and CDR2 YSYEKL. The DNA of the CDR3 is TGCGCCAGCAGCCCGGGACAGGCACACTATGGCTACACCTTC. Amino acids: CASSPGQAHYGYTF.

This clone was counted a few times. V usage is TRBV19 and J usage is TRBJ1-2, with 9 bases identical to TRBD1. Losses at the gene ends were 5 bases for V and 4 bases for J; bases not matched to a gene: 11. This CDR3 has 16 amino acids. Germline lookup yields CDR1 LNHDA and CDR2 SQIVND (reference sequence). CDR3 nucleotide sequence: TGTGCCAGTAGTGACTCCGGGACAGGGAAAATCTATGGCTACACCTTC. This sequence encodes CASSDSGTGKIYGYTF.

The rearrangement joins TRBV10-1 to TRBJ1-4; D is unresolved. V gave up 6 bases and J gave up 15 bases, with 32 bases separating them. Germline V CDR1 and CDR2: WNHNN, SYGVQD (reference sequence). The CDR3 contains 17 residues. The DNA for the CDR3 is TGCGCCAGCAGACCATACCCCCTACTTCTTTGCAGGCCCCAAGTGTTTTTT. Translating it yields CASRPYPLLLCRPQVFF.

The chain links TRBV9 to TRBJ1-2; D is ambiguous. The germline V gene encodes CDR1 SGDLS and CDR2 YYNGEE. Trimming cost V 3 bases and J 4 bases, with 16 bases left between them. This CDR3 spans 15 amino acids. This CDR3 is CASSADPPAGYGYTF. As DNA, the CDR3 is TGTGCCAGCAGCGCCGACCCCCCGGCGGGCTATGGCTACACCTTC.

The CDR3 here is CASSLGAGVWAGELFF. Here the CDR3 DNA reads TGCGCCAGCAGCTTGGGAGCGGGAGTGTGGGCCGGGGAGCTGTTTTTT. The genes are TRBV5-1 and TRBJ2-2; 8 nucleotides agree with TRBD2. The CDR3 runs 16 residues. Germline-derived CDR1 and CDR2 are SGHRS and YFSETQ. The trim removed 0 bases at V and 6 bases at J, leaving 7 bases unmatched.

The chain employs TRBV11-3 and TRBJ2-7, with 9 bases identical to TRBD2. Germline CDR1 reads SGHNT; CDR2 reads YENEEA. J was trimmed by 0 bases and V by 5 bases; bases with no gene match: 5. CDR3 length: 15 amino acids. CDR3 DNA sequence: TGTGCCAGCAGCCCCAGCGGGAGGAGCTCCTACGAGCAGTACTTC. This codes for CASSPSGRSSYEQYF.

The chain links TRBV7-7 to TRBJ2-5; 12 nucleotides agree with TRBD2. The CDR3 has 17 residues. The germline gives CDR1 SSHAT, CDR2 FNYEAQ (reference sequence). Trimming took 5 bases from V and 6 from J; bases not matched to a gene: 13. CDR3 region: CASSPTSGGQGGKTQYF. CDR3 DNA: TGTGCCAGCAGCCCAACTAGCGGGGGGCAGGGGGGCAAGACCCAGTACTTC. Variable domain in full (rest from reference TRBV7-7 and TRBJ2-5): GAGVSQSPRYKVTKRGQDVTLRCDPISSHATLYWYQQALGQGPEFLTYFNYEAQPDKSGLPSDRFSAERPEGSISTLTIQRTEQRDSAMYRCASSPTSGGQGGKTQYFGPGTRLLVL.

V usage is TRBV11-3 and J usage is TRBJ2-2, with 9 bases fitting TRBD2. The CDR3 totals 17 residues. After removal of 4 bases from V and 0 bases from J, the junction contained 6 bases not matched to a gene. Germline values: CDR1 SGHNT, CDR2 YENEEA. CDR3 loop: CASSSSPSGANTGELFF. In DNA, the CDR3 is TGTGCCAGCAGCTCGTCGCCTAGCGGGGCGAACACCGGGGAGCTGTTTTTT.

This chain uses TRBV28 with TRBJ1-3, with 8 positions matching TRBD1. This CDR3 contains 14 residues. J lost 4 bases, V lost 6 bases, and 5 bases had no gene match. Germline CDR1 reads MDHEN; CDR2 reads SYDVKM. DNA for the CDR3: TGTGCCAGCAGCCCCGGGACAGGAGGAAACACCATATATTTT. It yields the protein CASSPGTGGNTIYF.

This clone has a handful of counts. The V gene is TRBV29-1, the J gene TRBJ2-1; D uncertain. V was clipped by 7 bases and J by 0 bases, with 10 bases between them. CDR1 is SQVTM, CDR2 ANQGSEA, per germline. This CDR3 comprises 13 residues. CDR3 amino acids: CSAAPFSYNEQFF. The CDR3 bases are TGCAGCGCCGCGCCTTTCTCCTACAATGAGCAGTTCTTC.

The chain has TRBV19 and TRBJ1-1; D may be TRBD1 (5 bases). The germline V gene has CDR1 LNHDA and CDR2 SQIVND (reference sequence). The CDR3 covers 18 residues. The V and J ends lost 3 bases and 1 base respectively, with 21 bases between them. The CDR3 DNA is TGTGCCAGTAGTATTTTAAGCGGGGGGAGGGACCCGAACACTGAAGCTTTCTTT. The encoded protein is CASSILSGGRDPNTEAFF.

This clone was found a few times. The chain carries TRBV4-3 and TRBJ2-2; a weak D match, TRBD1 (6 bases). The CDR3 runs 15 residues. Germline V lookup: CDR1 LGHNA, CDR2 YSLEER. The V end was cut by 4 bases, the J end by 4 bases, with 13 bases between. CDR3 amino acids: CASSRDRSSTGELFF. CDR3 bases: TGCGCCAGCAGCCGAGACAGGTCTTCCACCGGGGAGCTGTTTTTT.

The rearrangement joins TRBV28 to TRBJ1-4; D gene unclear. CDR1 is MDHEN, CDR2 SYDVKM, per germline. Trimming shortened V by 4 bases and J by 5 bases, and 8 bases separated the two germline ends. There are 13 residues in the CDR3. The CDR3 spells CASSSPENEKLFF. The CDR3, as DNA: TGTGCCAGCAGTTCTCCGGAGAATGAAAAACTGTTTTTT.

The chain employs TRBV19 and TRBJ2-1, with D possibly TRBD2 on 5 matching bases. Germline assignment: CDR1 LNHDA and CDR2 SQIVND (reference sequence). Between the trimmed V and J ends, which lost 3 bases and 2 bases, there was a span of 11 bases. The CDR3 runs to 15 residues. The CDR3 nucleotides are TGTGCCAGTAGTATTGAAGCACTAGCCTACAATGAGCAGTTCTTC. As protein: CASSIEALAYNEQFF.

This clone was observed once. The genes are TRBV29-1 and TRBJ2-1, with D uncertain. Germline values: CDR1 SQVTM, CDR2 ANQGSEA. The CDR3 extends over 11 amino acids. V was clipped by 3 bases and J by 8 bases, with 8 bases between them. For the CDR3, the DNA is TGCAGCGTTGACTATCTCTATGAGCAGTTCTTC. Protein: CSVDYLYEQFF.

The chain uses TRBV5-1 and TRBJ1-4, with 7 bases identical to TRBD1. There are 13 residues in the CDR3. Looked up from germline, CDR1 is SGHRS and CDR2 is YFSETQ. V shed 7 bases and J 4 bases; nucleotides not matched to a gene: 4. The CDR3 bases are TGCGCCAGCGCCAGGGGGGATAATGAAAAACTGTTTTTT. The encoded protein is CASARGDNEKLFF.

The V call is TRBV2, the J call TRBJ2-7; the D gene is possibly TRBD2 (6 bases). Trimming shortened V by 7 bases and J by 2 bases, and 12 bases separated the two germline ends. The CDR3 runs to 13 residues. Germline V CDR1 and CDR2: SNHLY, FYNNEI. The CDR3 nucleotides read TGTGCCAGCACGACGGGAGAAACCTACGAGCAGTACTTC. Its translation is CASTTGETYEQYF.

The chain links TRBV19 to TRBJ2-3, with 8 bases fitting TRBD1. Germline-derived CDR1 and CDR2 are LNHDA and SQIVND (reference sequence). With V trimmed by 6 bases and J by 3 bases, 8 bases remained unmatched. The CDR3 loop spans 15 amino acids. CDR3 amino acids: CASSPQGVGTDTQYF. The CDR3 DNA sequence: TGTGCCAGTAGCCCACAGGGGGTTGGAACAGATACGCAGTATTTT. The full variable domain, rest sourced from reference TRBV19 and TRBJ2-3, is DGGITQSPKYLFRKEGQNVTLSCEQNLNHDAMYWYRQDPGQGLRLIYYSQIVNDFQKGDIAEGYSVSREKKESFPLTVTSAQKNPTAFYLCASSPQGVGTDTQYFGPGTRLTVL.

The gene calls are TRBV30 and TRBJ1-5, with D perhaps TRBD1 (5 bases). Germline loops: CDR1 GTSNPN, CDR2 SVGIG (reference sequence). V lost 5 bases and J lost 1, with 18 bases in between. This CDR3 contains 16 residues. The CDR3 DNA is TGTGCCTGGGCTGGGGACGGGGGAATAAGCAATCAGCCCCAGCATTTT. Translation: CAWAGDGGISNQPQHF.

V and J are TRBV29-1 and TRBJ2-7, with D perhaps matching TRBD1 (7 bases). The CDR3 extends over 12 amino acids. Looked up from germline, CDR1 is SQVTM and CDR2 is ANQGSEA. V was trimmed by 4 bases and J by 6 bases, leaving 13 bases between them. The chain's CDR3 is CSVGRQGGEQYF. The CDR3 bases are TGCAGCGTTGGGCGACAGGGAGGCGAGCAGTACTTC.